The clone carrying this T cell receptor beta chain showed up just a few times. Its antigen is unidentified. TCRbeta library construction was performed incorporating unique molecular identifiers. TCRdb ran MiXCR on the PCR reads and lists one entry per CDR3 protein. The table records almost 500,000 distinct CDR3 sequences, about 10% of them present only once. The data were taken from a study of T-cell reconstitution after alpha-beta-depleted transplantation in children. Study observations and caveats: Where alpha-beta T cells came from about two months after transplant was reportedly several hundred expanded graft clones. It was surviving recipient T cells and thymic progenitors that gave some patients high TCRbeta diversity at day 60. Newly produced T cells mostly provided counts and TCRbeta diversity after one year, as hyperexpanded clones declined.

Unmatched junction bases numbered 5, after V lost 4 bases and J lost 2 bases. The CDR3 runs to 14 residues. Germline CDR1 and CDR2: SQVTM and ANQGSEA. This clonotype was obtained from a child under 10 years old with inherited bone marrow failure, due to receive a stem cell transplant. The specimen was PBMCs, collected before TCRalphabeta/CD19-depleted stem cell transplant. V gene TRBV29-1 combines with J gene TRBJ2-3; 8 nucleotides agree with TRBD1. The CDR3 spells CSVVKGQATDTQYF. Written as DNA, the CDR3 is TGCAGCGTTGTCAAGGGACAGGCCACAGATACGCAGTATTTT.